The clone carrying this T cell receptor (beta chain) appeared a few times. Antigen: not known. The study enrolled patients aged 18 to 65 with newly diagnosed hyperthyroidism of under 2 months' duration. Exclusion followed for patients with uncontrolled infection, other autoimmune disease, pregnancy or lactation. Amplified regions were TCR beta CDR3 sequences from RNA transcripts. With the HTBI primer set, the TCR CDR3 went through a first round of RT-PCR. Using its own MiXCR run on the multiplex PCR reads, TCRdb lists one record per CDR3 protein. The repertoire includes 300,000 to 400,000 distinct CDR3 sequences, roughly 13% of them detected once, and approximately 10% sits in the top ten. This sample stems from a study of T cells in Graves' hyperthyroidism and ophthalmopathy. Study-wide points: Clonotypes that were expanded in thyroid above 0.001 mostly appeared in blood too. The model forecast ophthalmopathy, anticipating it by a median approximately 6.2 months before onset.

CDR1 SEHNR and CDR2 FQNEAQ come from the germline V gene (reference sequence). This CDR3 region has 14 residues. The ends were cut back, 8 bases at V and 0 bases at J, with 13 bases in the middle. The chain uses TRBV7-9 and TRBJ1-2; D uncertain. Sequenced material: blood. This clonotype was sampled from an older woman with Graves' hyperthyroidism. The CDR3 nucleotides are TGTGCCAGCCGATGGGGAGACACTAACTATGGCTACACCTTC. Its translation: CASRWGDTNYGYTF.